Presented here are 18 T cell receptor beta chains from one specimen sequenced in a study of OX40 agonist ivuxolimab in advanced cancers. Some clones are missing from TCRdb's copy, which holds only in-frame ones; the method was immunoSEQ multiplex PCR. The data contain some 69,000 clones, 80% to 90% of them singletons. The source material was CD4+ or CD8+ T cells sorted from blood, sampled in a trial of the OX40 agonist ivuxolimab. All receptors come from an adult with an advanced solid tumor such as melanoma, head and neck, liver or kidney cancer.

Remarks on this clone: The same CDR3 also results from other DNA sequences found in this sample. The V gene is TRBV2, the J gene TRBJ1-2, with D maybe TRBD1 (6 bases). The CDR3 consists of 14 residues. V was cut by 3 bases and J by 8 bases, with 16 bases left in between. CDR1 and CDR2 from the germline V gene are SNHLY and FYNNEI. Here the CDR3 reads CASSDSGGTSGYTF. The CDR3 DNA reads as TGTGCCAGCAGTGATTCGGGGGGCACCTCGGGCTACACCTTC. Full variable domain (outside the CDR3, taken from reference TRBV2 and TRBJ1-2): EPEVTQTPSHQVTQMGQEVILRCVPISNHLYFYWYRQILGQKVEFLVSFYNNEISEKSEIFDDQFSVERPDGSNFTLKIRSTKLEDSAMYFCASSDSGGTSGYTFGSGTRLTVV.

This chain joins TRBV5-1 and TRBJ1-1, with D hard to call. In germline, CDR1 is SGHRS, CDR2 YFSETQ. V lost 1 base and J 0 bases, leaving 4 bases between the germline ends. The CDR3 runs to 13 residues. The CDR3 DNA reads TGCGCCAGCAGCTTGTCATTGAACACTGAAGCTTTCTTT. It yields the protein CASSLSLNTEAFF.

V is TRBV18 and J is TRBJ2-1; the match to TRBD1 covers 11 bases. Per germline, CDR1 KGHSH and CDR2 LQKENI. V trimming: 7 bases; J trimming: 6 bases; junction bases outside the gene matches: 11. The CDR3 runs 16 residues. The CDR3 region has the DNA TGTGCCAGCTTCCCAGGACCGGGACAGGGGGTCAATGAGCAGTTCTTC. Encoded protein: CASFPGPGQGVNEQFF.

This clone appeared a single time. The CDR3 protein is CASSSLPRSQSTDTQYF. CDR3 nucleotide sequence: TGTGCCAGCAGCTCCCTCCCCAGGTCACAAAGCACAGATACGCAGTATTTT. This chain connects TRBV7-9 to TRBJ2-3; no reliable D call. From germline, CDR1 is SEHNR and CDR2 FQNEAQ (reference sequence). V was pared by 4 bases and J by 0 bases, with 17 bases between. This CDR3 is built from 17 residues.

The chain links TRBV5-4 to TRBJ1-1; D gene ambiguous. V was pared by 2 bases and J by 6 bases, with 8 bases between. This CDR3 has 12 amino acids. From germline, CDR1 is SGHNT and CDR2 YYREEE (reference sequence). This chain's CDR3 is CASSLDGSEAFF. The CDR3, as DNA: TGTGCCAGCAGCTTAGACGGGTCTGAAGCTTTCTTT.

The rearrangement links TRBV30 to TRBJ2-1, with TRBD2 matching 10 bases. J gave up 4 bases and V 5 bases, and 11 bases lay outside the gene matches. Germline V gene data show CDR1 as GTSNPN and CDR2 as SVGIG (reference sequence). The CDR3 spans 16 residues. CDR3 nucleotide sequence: TGTGCCTGGGGGGGGTTAGCGGGAGGCCCGTACAATGAGCAGTTCTTC. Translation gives CAWGGLAGGPYNEQFF.

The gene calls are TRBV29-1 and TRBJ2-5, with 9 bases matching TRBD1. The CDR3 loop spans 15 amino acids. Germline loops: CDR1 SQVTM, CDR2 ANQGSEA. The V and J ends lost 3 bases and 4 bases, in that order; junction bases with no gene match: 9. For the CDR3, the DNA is TGCAGCGTTGAGATAAACAGGGGGCTGAGAGAGACCCAGTACTTC. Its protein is CSVEINRGLRETQYF.

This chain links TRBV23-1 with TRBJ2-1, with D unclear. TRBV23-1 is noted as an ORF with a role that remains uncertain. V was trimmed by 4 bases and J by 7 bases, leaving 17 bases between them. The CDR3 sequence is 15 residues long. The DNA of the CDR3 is TGCGCCAGCAGTCTAGGAAAAGTCGAGGAGAATGAGCAGTTCTTC. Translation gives CASSLGKVEENEQFF.

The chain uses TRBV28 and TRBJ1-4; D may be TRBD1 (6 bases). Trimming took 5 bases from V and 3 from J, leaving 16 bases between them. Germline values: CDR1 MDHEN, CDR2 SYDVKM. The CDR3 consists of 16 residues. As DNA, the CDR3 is TGTGCCAGCAGTCCCCCACAGGGAGGACCTAATGAAAAACTGTTTTTT. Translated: CASSPPQGGPNEKLFF. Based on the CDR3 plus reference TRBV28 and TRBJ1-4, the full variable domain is DVKVTQSSRYLVKRTGEKVFLECVQDMDHENMFWYRQDPGLGLRLIYFSYDVKMKEKGDIPEGYSVSREKKERFSLILESASTNQTSMYLCASSPPQGGPNEKLFFGSGTQLSVL.

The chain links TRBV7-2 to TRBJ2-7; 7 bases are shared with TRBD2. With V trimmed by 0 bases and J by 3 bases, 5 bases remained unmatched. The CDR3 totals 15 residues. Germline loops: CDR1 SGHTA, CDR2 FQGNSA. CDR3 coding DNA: TGTGCCAGCAGCTTAGCCCCGGGGAGGGGCTACGAGCAGTACTTC. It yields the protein CASSLAPGRGYEQYF.

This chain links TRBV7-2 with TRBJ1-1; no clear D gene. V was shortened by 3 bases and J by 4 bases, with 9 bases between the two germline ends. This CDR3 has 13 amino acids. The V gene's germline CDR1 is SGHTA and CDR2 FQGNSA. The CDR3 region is CASSFTGGTEAFF. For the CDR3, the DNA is TGTGCCAGCAGCTTCACCGGAGGCACTGAAGCTTTCTTT.

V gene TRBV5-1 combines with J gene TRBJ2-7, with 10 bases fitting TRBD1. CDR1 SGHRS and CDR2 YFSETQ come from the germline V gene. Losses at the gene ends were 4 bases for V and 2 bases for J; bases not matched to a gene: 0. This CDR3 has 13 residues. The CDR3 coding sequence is TGCGCCAGCAGCGGGACAGGGGCCTACGAGCAGTACTTC. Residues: CASSGTGAYEQYF.

CDR3 sequence (DNA): TGTGCCAGCAGTTTAGGCAGGGGGATGCAAACCGGGGAGCTGTTTTTT. It translates to CASSLGRGMQTGELFF. The chain is built from TRBV27 and TRBJ2-2; 7 bases are a match to TRBD1. Trimming at V came to 2 bases and at J to 5 bases, leaving 8 bases not matched to a gene. Germline loops: CDR1 MNHEY, CDR2 SMNVEV (reference sequence). The CDR3 length is 16 residues.

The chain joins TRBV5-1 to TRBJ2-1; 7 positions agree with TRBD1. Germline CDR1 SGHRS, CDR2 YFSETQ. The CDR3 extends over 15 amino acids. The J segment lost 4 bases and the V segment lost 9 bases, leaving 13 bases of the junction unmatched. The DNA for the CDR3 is TGCGCCACCTCTACCGGGACAGTTTTTTACAATGAGCAGTTCTTC. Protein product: CATSTGTVFYNEQFF.

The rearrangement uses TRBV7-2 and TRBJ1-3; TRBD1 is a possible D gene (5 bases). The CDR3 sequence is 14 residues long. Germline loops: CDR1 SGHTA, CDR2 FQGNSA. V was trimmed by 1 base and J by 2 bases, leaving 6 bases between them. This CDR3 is CASSLVRAGNTIYF. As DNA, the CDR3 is TGTGCCAGCAGCTTAGTCAGGGCTGGAAACACCATATATTTT.

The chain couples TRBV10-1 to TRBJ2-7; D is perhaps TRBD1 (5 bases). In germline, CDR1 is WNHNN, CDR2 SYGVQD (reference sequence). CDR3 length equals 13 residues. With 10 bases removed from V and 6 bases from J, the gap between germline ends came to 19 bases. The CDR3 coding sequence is TGCGCCACCTCGACCAGCAGGGCGGCCGAGCAGTACTTC. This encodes CATSTSRAAEQYF.

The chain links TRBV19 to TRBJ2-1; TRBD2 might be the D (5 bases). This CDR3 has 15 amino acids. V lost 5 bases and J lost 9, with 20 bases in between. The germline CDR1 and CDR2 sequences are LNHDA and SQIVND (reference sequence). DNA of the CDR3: TGTGCCAGTAGTTTCGGCGATAGGGAGTACGGTGAGCAGTTCTTC. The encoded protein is CASSFGDREYGEQFF.

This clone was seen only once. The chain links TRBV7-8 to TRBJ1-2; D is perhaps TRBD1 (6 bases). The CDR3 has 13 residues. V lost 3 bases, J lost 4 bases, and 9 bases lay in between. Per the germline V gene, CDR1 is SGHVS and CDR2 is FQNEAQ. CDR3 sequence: CASSFGQLYGYTF. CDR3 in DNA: TGTGCCAGCAGCTTTGGACAGCTCTATGGCTACACCTTC.